The 25 T cell receptor beta chains below come from one sample, sequenced in a study of blood T cell repertoires in COVID-19. TCRdb's table, derived via immunoSEQ multiplex PCR, lists solely in-frame clones and lacks some. The data show 150,000 to 200,000 clones, roughly 80% seen once. Input material: peripheral blood. The receptors shown here come from a woman between 65 and 79 years old with COVID-19, enrolled during active disease.

The chain joins TRBV19 to TRBJ2-7, with D possibly being TRBD2 (6 bases). Trimming cost V 3 bases and J 3 bases, with 12 bases left between them. This CDR3 contains 14 residues. Germline assignment: CDR1 LNHDA and CDR2 SQIVND (reference sequence). The CDR3, as DNA: TGTGCCAGTAGTATCGGGACTGTGAACTACGAGCAGTACTTC. Its translation is CASSIGTVNYEQYF.

The chain is built from TRBV7-2 and TRBJ1-2, with unresolved D. The CDR3 has 15 amino acids. Germline V CDR1 and CDR2: SGHTA, FQGNSA. Trimming pared 5 bases from V and 5 bases from J, leaving 18 bases between. In DNA form, the CDR3 reads TGTGCCAGCAGCCCAAACTCGAAAGAGTCGTATGGCTACACCTTC. Its protein is CASSPNSKESYGYTF.

The V and J genes are TRBV28 and TRBJ1-4; 8 nucleotides align to TRBD1. The germline CDR1 and CDR2 sequences are MDHEN and SYDVKM. After removal of 3 bases from V and 7 bases from J, the junction contained 7 bases not matched to a gene. The CDR3 totals 15 residues. The CDR3 loop is CASSLVQGAGEKLFF. CDR3 in DNA: TGTGCCAGCAGTTTGGTTCAGGGGGCTGGTGAAAAACTGTTTTTT.

The chain has TRBV7-8 and TRBJ1-2; 8 nucleotides agree with TRBD1. The germline V gene encodes CDR1 SGHVS and CDR2 FQNEAQ. The CDR3 runs 14 residues. Germline trimming cut 0 bases from V and 8 bases from J; bases unmatched to any gene: 5. The CDR3 DNA is TGTGCCAGCAGCTTAGCCCGGACAGGGAACGGCTACACCTTC. The encoded protein is CASSLARTGNGYTF.

CDR3 region: CASSSRGARDEAFF. CDR3 nucleotide sequence: TGTGCCAGTAGTTCTCGAGGGGCGCGGGATGAAGCTTTCTTT. The chain uses TRBV19 and TRBJ1-1; tentatively, D is TRBD1 (5 bases). V was shortened by 5 bases and J by 7 bases, with 17 bases between the two germline ends. Looked up from germline, CDR1 is LNHDA and CDR2 is SQIVND (reference sequence). The length of the CDR3 is 14 residues.

The chain employs TRBV28 and TRBJ1-6; a possible D gene is TRBD1 (6 bases). The germline V gene has CDR1 MDHEN and CDR2 SYDVKM. CDR3 size: 15 residues. Trimming left V 8 bases short and J 9 bases short, with 20 bases between. The CDR3: CASGALQGRSSPLHF. In DNA form, the CDR3 reads TGTGCCAGCGGAGCCTTACAGGGAAGGAGTTCACCCCTCCACTTT. Drawing the rest from reference TRBV28 and TRBJ1-6, the complete variable domain is DVKVTQSSRYLVKRTGEKVFLECVQDMDHENMFWYRQDPGLGLRLIYFSYDVKMKEKGDIPEGYSVSREKKERFSLILESASTNQTSMYLCASGALQGRSSPLHFGNGTRLTVT.

The chain uses TRBV6-5 and TRBJ1-1; D unresolved. The CDR3 spans 13 residues. CDR1 and CDR2 from the germline V gene are MNHEY and SVGAGI. Deletions cut 6 bases from V and 0 bases from J, with 8 bases between. The CDR3 DNA follows: TGTGCCAGCAGCAGAACAATGAACACTGAAGCTTTCTTT. Translated: CASSRTMNTEAFF.

The rearrangement links TRBV15 to TRBJ1-6; TRBD1 might be the D (5 bases). The V gene's germline CDR1 is LNHNV and CDR2 YYDKDF (reference sequence). V lost 0 bases and J lost 6, with 12 bases in between. The CDR3 totals 16 residues. DNA for the CDR3: TGTGCCACCAGCAGAGATCTGACAGAGTCTAATTCACCCCTCCACTTT. This encodes CATSRDLTESNSPLHF.

V and J are TRBV6-5 and TRBJ1-2; possible D gene TRBD1, 5 bases. Trimming stripped 2 bases from V and 8 bases from J, with 18 bases between. This CDR3 region has 15 residues. Germline CDR1 and CDR2: MNHEY and SVGAGI. The CDR3 bases are TGTGCCAGCAGTTACACCCTTTGGGGGGGAAAAGGCTACACCTTC. It yields the protein CASSYTLWGGKGYTF.

Note on this clone: The germline gene is not matched at one end of the junction; a read error may be the cause. The J gene is TRBJ1-1, the V gene TRBV3-1 (or the pseudogene TRBV3-2); D uncertain. CDR1 and CDR2 from the germline V gene are LGHDT and YNNKEL (reference sequence). This CDR3 has 13 amino acids. The CDR3 DNA reads TGTGCCAGCACCCAAGAGCAGTACACTGAAGCTTTCTTT. It yields the protein CASTQEQYTEAFF.

This chain uses TRBV18 with TRBJ1-1, with D maybe TRBD1 (6 bases). The CDR3 consists of 15 residues. V lost 5 bases and J lost 1, with 14 bases in between. CDR1 is KGHSH, CDR2 LQKENI, per germline. In nucleotides, the CDR3 is TGTGCCAGCTCATCGCGAGGGGGGGAGAACACTGAAGCTTTCTTT. It translates to CASSSRGGENTEAFF. The full variable domain, with the rest looked up from reference TRBV18 and TRBJ1-1, is NAGVMQNPRHLVRRRGQEARLRCSPMKGHSHVYWYRQLPEEGLKFMVYLQKENIIDESGMPKERFSAEFPKEGPSILRIQQVVRGDSAAYFCASSSRGGENTEAFFGQGTRLTVV.

The chain employs TRBV6-5 and TRBJ1-1, with unresolved D. Germline CDR1 reads MNHEY; CDR2 reads SVGAGI. The ends were cut back, 8 bases at V and 5 bases at J, with 15 bases in the middle. This CDR3 is 13 amino acids long. CDR3 sequence (DNA): TGTGCCAGCCTTACGACCGGGGAAACTGAAGCTTTCTTT. Encoded protein: CASLTTGETEAFF.

CDR3 nucleotides: TGTGCCAGCAGTTGGGGGGGTGGGAATGAGCAGTTCTTC. Its protein is CASSWGGGNEQFF. The J gene is TRBJ2-1, the V gene TRBV6-5; 7 bases line up with TRBD2. Germline V lookup: CDR1 MNHEY, CDR2 SVGAGI. V shed 4 bases and J 7 bases; nucleotides not matched to a gene: 4. The CDR3 is 13 amino acids.

The chain has TRBV10-2 and TRBJ1-2, with a weak D call TRBD1 (5 bases). The CDR3 covers 14 residues. V lost 6 bases and J 2 bases, leaving 13 bases between the germline ends. The germline V gene encodes CDR1 WSHSY and CDR2 SAAADI. The CDR3 sequence is CASRIPGGNYGYTF. The DNA of the CDR3 is TGCGCCAGCAGGATTCCCGGGGGGAACTATGGCTACACCTTC.

This clone was detected only once. This chain links TRBV5-6 with TRBJ2-7; weak D call: TRBD2 (5 bases). The CDR3 has 11 residues. The V end was cut by 4 bases, the J end by 5 bases, with 7 bases between. The germline V gene encodes CDR1 SGHDT and CDR2 YYEEEE. The CDR3 nucleotides read TGTGCCAGCAGCCTGGGAGACGAGCAGTACTTC. As protein: CASSLGDEQYF.

The chain carries TRBV4-2 and TRBJ2-3, with TRBD2 matching 10 bases. The germline CDR1 and CDR2 sequences are LGHNA and YNFKEQ. This CDR3 comprises 16 residues. J was trimmed by 4 bases and V by 1 base; bases with no gene match: 5. CDR3 region: CASSQALAGGSDTQYF. DNA for the CDR3: TGTGCCAGCAGCCAAGCTTTAGCGGGGGGTTCAGATACGCAGTATTTT.

This chain links TRBV10-2 with TRBJ2-7; a weak D match, TRBD2 (6 bases). The CDR3 spans 12 residues. CDR1 and CDR2 from the germline V gene are WSHSY and SAAADI. V lost 2 bases, J lost 6 bases, and 8 bases lay in between. CDR3 nucleotide sequence: TGCGCCAGCAGTGAGAGGGGAGGCGAGCAGTACTTC. It encodes CASSERGGEQYF.

V gene TRBV5-1 combines with J gene TRBJ2-5; TRBD2 aligns across 11 bases. Germline lookup yields CDR1 SGHRS and CDR2 YFSETQ. J gave up 4 bases and V 7 bases, and 3 bases lay outside the gene matches. This CDR3 comprises 13 residues. CDR3 nucleotide sequence: TGCGCCAGCGCTCTAGCGGGAGGAGAGACCCAGTACTTC. It yields the protein CASALAGGETQYF.

This clone was seen a handful of times. Other nucleotide sequences from this sample produce the same CDR3. This sequence joins TRBV9 and TRBJ1-1; D is uncertain. Looked up from germline, CDR1 is SGDLS and CDR2 is YYNGEE. Trimming stripped 1 base from V and 0 bases from J, with 7 bases between. CDR3 size: 14 residues. This chain's CDR3 is CASSVQALNTEAFF. CDR3 nucleotide sequence: TGTGCCAGCAGCGTACAGGCGCTGAACACTGAAGCTTTCTTT.

The chain links TRBV4-2 to TRBJ2-1, with D uncertain. V shed 1 base and J shed 1 base, with 17 bases lying between them. The CDR3 consists of 18 residues. Looked up from germline, CDR1 is LGHNA and CDR2 is YNFKEQ. The CDR3 protein is CASSQGDFTAPSYNEQFF. The CDR3 DNA sequence: TGTGCCAGCAGCCAAGGAGACTTCACTGCCCCGTCCTACAATGAGCAGTTCTTC.

This clone was picked up a small number of times. This chain uses TRBV5-1 with TRBJ2-3, with TRBD1 as a possible D gene (5 bases). In germline, CDR1 is SGHRS, CDR2 YFSETQ. CDR3 length: 14 residues. The germline V and J ends were trimmed by 2 bases and 4 bases, with 11 bases remaining between them. CDR3 sequence (DNA): TGCGCCAGCAGCTTCCGGCAGGGCCCAGATACGCAGTATTTT. Translated: CASSFRQGPDTQYF.

J is TRBJ1-1 and V is TRBV7-2; TRBD1 might be the D (5 bases). The CDR3 is 14 residues long. V was trimmed by 4 bases and J by 2 bases, leaving 11 bases between them. Germline V gene data show CDR1 as SGHTA and CDR2 as FQGNSA. In nucleotides, the CDR3 is TGTGCCAGCAGCTATAGTCAGGGTAACACTGAAGCTTTCTTT. It specifies CASSYSQGNTEAFF.

The chain recombines TRBV5-1 with TRBJ2-7; 11 positions match TRBD1. This CDR3 spans 14 amino acids. V gave up 3 bases and J gave up 4 bases; unmatched junction bases: 3. CDR1 is SGHRS and CDR2 is YFSETQ in the germline V gene. The CDR3 bases are TGCGCCAGCAGCTGGACAGGGGGCGGTTACGAGCAGTACTTC. Translation gives CASSWTGGGYEQYF. The full variable domain, its missing parts supplied by reference TRBV5-1 and TRBJ2-7, is KAGVTQTPRYLIKTRGQQVTLSCSPISGHRSVSWYQQTPGQGLQFLFEYFSETQRNKGNFPGRFSGRQFSNSRSEMNVSTLELGDSALYLCASSWTGGGYEQYFGPGTRLTVT.

The rearrangement links TRBV28 to TRBJ1-3; maybe TRBD1 (5 bases). In germline, CDR1 is MDHEN, CDR2 SYDVKM. V lost 4 bases to trimming and J lost 0 bases, with 10 bases between them. The CDR3 consists of 15 residues. In nucleotides, the CDR3 is TGTGCCAGCAGTTCTAGGGGTTACTCTGGAAACACCATATATTTT. The encoded protein is CASSSRGYSGNTIYF. Using reference TRBV28 and TRBJ1-3 for the parts outside the CDR3, the full variable domain is DVKVTQSSRYLVKRTGEKVFLECVQDMDHENMFWYRQDPGLGLRLIYFSYDVKMKEKGDIPEGYSVSREKKERFSLILESASTNQTSMYLCASSSRGYSGNTIYFGEGSWLTVV.

This clone was found many times. Other DNA sequences in the sample encode the same CDR3. The chain has TRBV18 and TRBJ1-5, with 8 positions matching TRBD1. The CDR3 is 15 amino acids. V lost 3 bases and J lost 2; bases outside the gene matches: 3. CDR1 is KGHSH, CDR2 LQKENI, per germline. This CDR3 is CASSPDRGGNQPQHF. DNA for the CDR3: TGTGCCAGCTCACCTGACAGGGGTGGCAATCAGCCCCAGCATTTT.